This TCR beta chain stems from a study of blood T cell repertoires in COVID-19. Germline V CDR1 and CDR2: MGHDK, SYGVNS. Trimming cost V 1 base and J 5 bases; bases outside gene matches: 6. CDR3 length: 15 amino acids. The protocol was immunoSEQ multiplex PCR, while the TCRdb copy is restricted to in-frame clones and leaves out a portion. The sample lists roughly 73,000 clones; 89% were seen once. The chain employs TRBV25-1 and TRBJ2-5; TRBD2 agrees at 8 bases. Material for sequencing was peripheral blood. The sequence was collected from a man older than 75 with acute or convalescent COVID-19. The CDR3 spells CASSESGRGAETQYF. In DNA, the CDR3 is TGTGCCAGCAGTGAATCCGGGAGGGGGGCGGAGACCCAGTACTTC.